The clone carrying this TCR beta chain was counted a few times. This record comes from a study of identical twins. TCRdb fed the 5' RACE reads into MiXCR, producing one record per CDR3 protein. In the table there are approximately 590,000 distinct CDR3 sequences, just under 10% of which are singletons. In germline, CDR1 is DFQATT, CDR2 SNEGSKA (reference sequence). The CDR3 covers 14 residues. The junction had 7 bases not matched to a gene; V was cut back by 2 bases and J by 5 bases. These data also featured in a second study, about yellow fever vaccine responses in identical twins.

Sequencing used PBMCs. The TCR originated in a woman aged 18-30 years in good health. This sequence joins TRBV20-1 and TRBJ2-5, with 8 bases matching TRBD2. The CDR3 DNA reads TGCAGTGCTAGAAATGAGCGGGAGTCGGAGACCCAGTACTTC. Translated, it gives CSARNERESETQYF.